This T cell receptor (beta chain) derives from a study of blood T cells in healthy people across ages. The overall study: Template-switching capture recovered about one barcoded beta molecule per two T cells.

It was with a sample-barcoded 5' primer and a J-beta primer mix that a second PCR of roughly 7 to 12 cycles was run. TCRdb ran MiXCR on the 5' RACE reads and lists one entry per CDR3 protein. The table lists about 640,000 distinct CDR3 sequences, about 53% of them singletons. Comment on this clonotype: A read error may be the cause here, since a much bigger clone is one base away.

The TCR was taken from a man aged 55 to 69 in good health. The sample taken for sequencing was blood.

CDR3 residues: CRVAGNDGYTF. Here the CDR3 DNA reads TGCAGAGTCGCAGGGAACGATGGCTACACCTTC. This sequence joins TRBV29-1 and TRBJ1-2; D might be TRBD1 (5 bases). Germline V lookup: CDR1 SQVTM, CDR2 ANQGSEA. The CDR3 consists of 11 residues.